The 14 T cell receptor beta chains in this list originate from one sample, sequenced in a study of Ad26.COV2.S vaccination and SARS-CoV-2 variants. The treatment was: some 20 received Ad26.COV2.S at low or high dose, single or two shots; about 5 received placebo; per-sample allocation not given. Sampling occurred on day 63 after the first vaccine or placebo injection. Assay used: immunoSEQ multiplex PCR; TCRdb lists only in-frame clones, some missing. This sample yields about 480,000 clones, of which around 85% are seen a single time; more than 10% belongs to the top ten. Sequencing was performed on peripheral blood, taken in a trial of Ad26.COV2.S vaccine versus placebo. The receptors were sampled from a person between 18 and 65 years old who received the Ad26.COV2.S COVID-19 vaccine or a placebo.

The chain uses TRBV6-5 and TRBJ2-3; 10 positions agree with TRBD2. The CDR3 has 16 residues. After removal of 4 bases from V and 4 bases from J, the junction contained 8 bases not matched to a gene. Per the germline V gene, CDR1 is MNHEY and CDR2 is SVGAGI. This CDR3 reads CASSFLSSGRADTQYF. CDR3 DNA sequence: TGTGCCAGCAGTTTCCTTTCTAGCGGGAGAGCAGATACGCAGTATTTT.

This chain links TRBV7-2 with TRBJ2-1; weak D call: TRBD2 (5 bases). Trimming cost V 0 bases and J 6 bases, with 15 bases left between them. Germline values: CDR1 SGHTA, CDR2 FQGNSA. The CDR3 is 16 amino acids. As DNA, the CDR3 is TGTGCCAGCAGCTTAGCCTCACGGTTAGAGGGCAATGAGCAGTTCTTC. Protein sequence: CASSLASRLEGNEQFF.

The chain couples TRBV27 to TRBJ1-1; no firm D call. CDR1 MNHEY and CDR2 SMNVEV come from the germline V gene (reference sequence). V dropped 5 bases and J dropped 1 base, with 14 bases sitting between them. CDR3 length: 15 amino acids. CDR3 residues: CASSPYPDTNTEAFF. CDR3 DNA: TGTGCCAGCAGTCCCTATCCAGATACGAACACTGAAGCTTTCTTT.

The rearrangement joins TRBV5-6 to TRBJ1-1; 7 bases are shared with TRBD1. The CDR3 is made up of 15 amino acids. Germline trimming cut 4 bases from V and 3 bases from J; bases unmatched to any gene: 9. Germline CDR1 SGHDT, CDR2 YYEEEE. The CDR3 nucleotides read TGTGCCAGCAGCACTAAAGGACAGGCGGACACTGAAGCTTTCTTT. Protein product: CASSTKGQADTEAFF.

This chain uses TRBV27 with TRBJ1-6; no clear D gene. The CDR3 has 13 amino acids. The germline gives CDR1 MNHEY, CDR2 SMNVEV (reference sequence). Trimming took 4 bases from V and 7 from J, leaving 8 bases between them. The CDR3 spells CASSSGRNSPLHF. In DNA form, the CDR3 reads TGTGCCAGCAGTTCGGGGAGAAATTCACCCCTCCACTTT.

The V gene is TRBV6-2 or TRBV6-3, the J gene TRBJ1-1, with D tentatively TRBD1 (5 bases). Germline values: CDR1 MNHEY, CDR2 SVGEGT. V was cut by 4 bases and J by 0 bases, with 9 bases left in between. The CDR3 covers 14 residues. The CDR3 loop is CASSFGGMNTEAFF. The CDR3 nucleotides read TGTGCCAGCAGTTTCGGGGGAATGAACACTGAAGCTTTCTTT.

This chain uses TRBV4-3 with TRBJ1-2; 7 bases agree with TRBD1. Germline V gene data show CDR1 as LGHNA and CDR2 as YSLEER. There are 14 residues in the CDR3. The trim removed 4 bases at V and 2 bases at J, leaving 4 bases unmatched. DNA for the CDR3: TGCGCCAGCAGCCCGCAACAGGGGAACTATGGCTACACCTTC. Its protein is CASSPQQGNYGYTF.

The rearrangement links TRBV11-3 to TRBJ2-3; D is possibly TRBD1 (6 bases). CDR3 length: 14 residues. The germline V gene has CDR1 SGHNT and CDR2 YENEEA. The V end was cut by 5 bases, the J end by 0 bases, with 9 bases between. The CDR3 sequence is CASSQGRSTDTQYF. CDR3 DNA: TGTGCCAGCAGCCAGGGGCGCAGCACAGATACGCAGTATTTT.

The sample holds a few counts of this clone. The chain joins TRBV28 to TRBJ1-5, with D unclear. The CDR3 runs to 14 residues. V shed 6 bases and J shed 1 base, with 10 bases lying between them. Germline V lookup: CDR1 MDHEN, CDR2 SYDVKM. The CDR3 loop reads CASSLSWSNQPQHF. The CDR3 region has the DNA TGTGCCAGCAGCCTTTCGTGGAGCAATCAGCCCCAGCATTTT.

A few counts support this clone. The gene calls are TRBV9 and TRBJ2-7, with 8 bases matching TRBD1. In germline, CDR1 is SGDLS, CDR2 YYNGEE. The CDR3 has 14 amino acids. The V segment lost 1 base and the J segment 6 bases; nucleotides outside the gene matches: 6. The CDR3 DNA reads as TGTGCCAGCAGCGTACAAACACAGGGGGGCGAGCAGTACTTC. It is translated as CASSVQTQGGEQYF.

The chain joins TRBV27 to TRBJ1-2, with a weak D call TRBD1 (5 bases). V lost 2 bases and J 4 bases, leaving 11 bases between the germline ends. This CDR3 contains 14 residues. In germline, CDR1 is MNHEY, CDR2 SMNVEV (reference sequence). CDR3 DNA sequence: TGTGCCAGCAGTTTAAAGGGGTACGGCTATGGCTACACCTTC. Protein sequence: CASSLKGYGYGYTF.

The chain combines TRBV6-5 with TRBJ2-5, with D uncertain. Germline lookup yields CDR1 MNHEY and CDR2 SVGAGI. The CDR3 runs to 14 residues. Trimming stripped 8 bases from V and 4 bases from J, with 17 bases between. This CDR3 is CASERALPGETQYF. CDR3 DNA: TGTGCCAGCGAAAGGGCGTTGCCGGGAGAGACCCAGTACTTC.

This chain joins TRBV9 and TRBJ1-1, with D perhaps matching TRBD1 (5 bases). The CDR3 totals 16 residues. Germline-derived CDR1 and CDR2 are SGDLS and YYNGEE. The germline V and J ends were trimmed by 4 bases and 0 bases, with 16 bases remaining between them. CDR3 nucleotides: TGTGCCAGCAGCCCCTCGGAAGGACAACTGAACACTGAAGCTTTCTTT. Protein product: CASSPSEGQLNTEAFF. The full variable domain, rest sourced from reference TRBV9 and TRBJ1-1, is DSGVTQTPKHLITATGQRVTLRCSPRSGDLSVYWYQQSLDQGLQFLIQYYNGEERAKGNILERFSAQQFPDLHSELNLSSLELGDSALYFCASSPSEGQLNTEAFFGQGTRLTVV.

The V call is TRBV15, the J call TRBJ1-3; no clear D gene. There are 13 residues in the CDR3. With 5 bases removed from V and 0 bases from J, the gap between germline ends came to 5 bases. Germline V gene sequence: CDR1 LNHNV, CDR2 YYDKDF (reference sequence). CDR3 amino acids: CATSALSGNTIYF. DNA for the CDR3: TGTGCCACCAGCGCGCTCTCTGGAAACACCATATATTTT.